The TCR beta chain under discussion was sequenced for a study of OX40 agonist ivuxolimab in advanced cancers. Looking at the study overall: Ivuxolimab was an agonistic, fully human IgG2 monoclonal antibody directed against OX40 (CD134), a costimulatory receptor. Intravenous ivuxolimab was administered to patients every 2 weeks at six dose levels: 0.01, 0.1, 0.3, 1.5, 3 and 10 mg/kg. Of the approximately 50 dose-escalation patients, hepatocellular carcinoma was present in roughly 19, melanoma in roughly 15, renal cell carcinoma in 9 and head and neck cancer in 9. Partial responses occurred in three dose-escalation patients, of whom one had hepatocellular carcinoma and two had cutaneous melanoma. The paper describes the monotherapy dose-escalation part (N = 52 patients) of the phase I trial of ivuxolimab. Patients were allowed to have had prior anti-PD-1, anti-PD-L1 or anti-CTLA-4 therapy, and 40% of the dose-escalation patients had previously received checkpoint inhibitors. The dose-escalation cohort was 80% to 90% male with a mean age of approximately 60 years, ranging from roughly 23 to 85. Peripheral TCRbeta sequencing aimed to test whether ivuxolimab altered TCR sequence diversity and caused clonal T-cell expansion. The full study reports these points: On average, CD8+ T cells showed more expanded clones than CD4+ T cells after ivuxolimab. At doses of 0.1 to 3.0 mg/kg, clonal expansion of both CD4+ and CD8+ T cells in blood was seen between baseline and week 6. The antigen specificity of the peripheral T cells that underwent clonal expansion was not determined. In the 0.1-3.0 mg/kg groups, partial responders had among the lowest normalized peripheral clonal expansion, particularly in CD8+ T cells. Low levels of normalized T-cell clonal expansion were also seen in some patients who did not respond.

Patients with a history of autoimmune disease or receiving systemic immunosuppression were excluded from the trial. Peripheral blood for TCR sequencing was drawn from every dose cohort at baseline, at cycle 4 day 1 and at cycle 7 day 1. The samples were taken from a phase I, first-in-human, multicenter, open-label dose-escalation trial of ivuxolimab. The trial enrolled adults with locally advanced or metastatic head and neck squamous cell, hepatocellular, melanoma or renal cell carcinoma. CD4+ and CD8+ T cells were sorted separately from peripheral blood before TCR sequencing. For this clone: The antigen this receptor binds is unknown. No per-base quality is available; no much larger clone lies one base away.

To sequence the TCRbeta CDR3 region, genomic DNA was isolated from the sorted cells. The immunoSEQ Assay was used for sequencing of TCRbeta CDR3 regions. TCRdb mirrors the immuneACCESS table, restricted to in-frame sequences. Some clones are absent from its copies; in checked studies, under half trace to an unresolved V gene, and the reason for the others is unknown. Present in this sample are 80,000 or so clones, about 85% of which were seen just once. More than 1.5% of the sample is held by the ten biggest clonotypes. Sequences SGHVS (CDR1) and FQNEAQ (CDR2) are obtained from the germline V gene. Taken from cysteine to phenylalanine, the CDR3 has 15 residues. Of the read, only the CDR3 DNA is kept; its 45 bases are in frame from base 1. Here V drops 3 bases and J drops 2 bases, and the junction holds 6 bases not matched to any gene.

Sequencing used CD4+ or CD8+ T cells sorted from blood, obtained in a trial of the OX40 agonist ivuxolimab. This TCR was recovered from an adult with an advanced solid tumor such as melanoma, head and neck, liver or kidney cancer. The rearranged segments are TRBV7-8 and TRBJ2-7, with 8 bases matching TRBD2. At the DNA level, the sequence is TGTGCCAGCAGCTTCGGGACTAGTGAAACCTACGAGCAGTACTTC. Its protein reads: CASSFGTSETYEQYF.